This T cell receptor (beta chain) stems from a study of OX40 agonist ivuxolimab in advanced cancers. Study results and limitations: With doses of 0.1 to 3.0 mg/kg, CD4+ and CD8+ blood T cells had undergone clonal expansion by week 6.

Cycle 7 day 1, cycle 4 day 1, and baseline were the timepoints at which blood was sampled. Assay: immunoSEQ multiplex PCR; the TCRdb copy retains only in-frame clones and omits some. The table lists roughly 88,000 clones, around 87% of them singletons. A word on this clone: Its target is not known.

Trimming cost V 0 bases and J 2 bases, with 8 bases left between them. Germline assignment: CDR1 SNHLY and CDR2 FYNNEI. CDR3 size: 15 residues. This TCR came from an adult with an advanced solid tumor such as melanoma, head and neck, liver or kidney cancer. The sequencing used CD4+ or CD8+ T cells sorted from blood, collected in a trial of the OX40 agonist ivuxolimab. This chain connects TRBV2 to TRBJ1-5; D gene unclear. The CDR3, as DNA: TGTGCCAGCAGTGAAGCAGTGGAGGGCAATCAGCCCCAGCATTTT. Translated, it gives CASSEAVEGNQPQHF.